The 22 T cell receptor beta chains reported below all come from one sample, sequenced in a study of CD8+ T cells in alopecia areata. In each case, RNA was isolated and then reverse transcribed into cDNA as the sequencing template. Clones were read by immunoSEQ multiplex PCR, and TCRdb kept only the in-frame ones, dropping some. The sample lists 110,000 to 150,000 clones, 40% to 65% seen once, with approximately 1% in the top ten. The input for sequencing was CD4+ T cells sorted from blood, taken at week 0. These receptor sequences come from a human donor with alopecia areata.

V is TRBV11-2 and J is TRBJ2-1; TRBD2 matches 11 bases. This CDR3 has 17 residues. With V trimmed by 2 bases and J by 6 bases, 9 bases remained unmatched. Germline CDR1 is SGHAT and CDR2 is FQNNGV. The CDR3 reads CASSLRLLTSGSNEQFF. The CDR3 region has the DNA TGTGCCAGCAGCTTAAGGTTGTTAACTAGCGGGAGCAATGAGCAGTTCTTC.

The CDR3 protein is CASSLDTGDGETQYF. CDR3 bases: TGCGCCAGCAGCTTGGATACAGGCGACGGAGAGACCCAGTACTTC. V usage is TRBV5-1 and J usage is TRBJ2-5, with a weak D call TRBD1 (5 bases). The CDR3 is 15 residues long. CDR1 SGHRS and CDR2 YFSETQ come from the germline V gene. V lost 0 bases and J 4 bases, leaving 13 bases between the germline ends. Full variable domain (missing parts from reference TRBV5-1 and TRBJ2-5): KAGVTQTPRYLIKTRGQQVTLSCSPISGHRSVSWYQQTPGQGLQFLFEYFSETQRNKGNFPGRFSGRQFSNSRSEMNVSTLELGDSALYLCASSLDTGDGETQYFGPGTRLLVL.

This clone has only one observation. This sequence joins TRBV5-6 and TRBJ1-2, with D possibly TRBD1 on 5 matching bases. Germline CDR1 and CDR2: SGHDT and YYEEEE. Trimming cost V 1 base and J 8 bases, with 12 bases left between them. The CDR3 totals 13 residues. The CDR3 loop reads CASSLSGVFGYTF. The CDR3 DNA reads TGTGCCAGCAGCTTGTCGGGGGTTTTCGGCTACACCTTC. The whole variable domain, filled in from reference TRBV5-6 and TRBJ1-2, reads DAGVTQSPTHLIKTRGQQVTLRCSPKSGHDTVSWYQQALGQGPQFIFQYYEEEERQRGNFPDRFSGHQFPNYSSELNVNALLLGDSALYLCASSLSGVFGYTFGSGTRLTVV.

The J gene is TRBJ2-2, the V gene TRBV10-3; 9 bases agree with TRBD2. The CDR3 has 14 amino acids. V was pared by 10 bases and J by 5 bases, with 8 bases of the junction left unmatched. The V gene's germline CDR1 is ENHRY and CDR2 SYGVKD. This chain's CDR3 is CATAGGASTGELFF. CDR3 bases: TGTGCCACCGCGGGAGGGGCGTCGACCGGGGAGCTGTTTTTT.

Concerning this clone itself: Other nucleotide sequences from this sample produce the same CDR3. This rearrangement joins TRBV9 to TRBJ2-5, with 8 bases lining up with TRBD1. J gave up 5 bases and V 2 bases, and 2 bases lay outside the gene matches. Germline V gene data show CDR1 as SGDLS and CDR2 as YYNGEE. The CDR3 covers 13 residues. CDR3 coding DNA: TGTGCCAGCAGCGTCGGACAGGGTGAGACCCAGTACTTC. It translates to CASSVGQGETQYF.

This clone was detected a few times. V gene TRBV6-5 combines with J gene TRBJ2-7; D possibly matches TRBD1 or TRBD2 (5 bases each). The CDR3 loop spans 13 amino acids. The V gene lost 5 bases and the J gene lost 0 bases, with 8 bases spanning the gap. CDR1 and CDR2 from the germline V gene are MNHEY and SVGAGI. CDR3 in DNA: TGTGCCAGCAGTAGGGACGGCTCCTACGAGCAGTACTTC. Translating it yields CASSRDGSYEQYF.

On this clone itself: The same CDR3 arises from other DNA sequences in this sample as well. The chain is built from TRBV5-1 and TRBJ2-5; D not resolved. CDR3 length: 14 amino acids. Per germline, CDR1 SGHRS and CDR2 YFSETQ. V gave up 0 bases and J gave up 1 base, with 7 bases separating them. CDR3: CASSLVAAQETQYF. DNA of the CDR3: TGCGCCAGCAGCTTGGTGGCAGCCCAAGAGACCCAGTACTTC.

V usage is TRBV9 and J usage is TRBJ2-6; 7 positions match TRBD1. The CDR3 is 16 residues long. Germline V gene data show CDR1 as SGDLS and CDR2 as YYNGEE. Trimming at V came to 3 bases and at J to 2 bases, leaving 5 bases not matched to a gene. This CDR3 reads CASSARQGAGANVLTF. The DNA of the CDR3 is TGTGCCAGCAGCGCCCGGCAGGGGGCTGGGGCCAACGTCCTGACTTTC.

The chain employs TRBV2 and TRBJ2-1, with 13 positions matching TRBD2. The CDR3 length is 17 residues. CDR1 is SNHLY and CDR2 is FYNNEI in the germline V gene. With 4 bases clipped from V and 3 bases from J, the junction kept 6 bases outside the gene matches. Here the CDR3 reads CASSGGWTSGSYNEQFF. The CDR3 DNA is TGTGCCAGCAGTGGGGGGTGGACTAGCGGGAGCTACAATGAGCAGTTCTTC.

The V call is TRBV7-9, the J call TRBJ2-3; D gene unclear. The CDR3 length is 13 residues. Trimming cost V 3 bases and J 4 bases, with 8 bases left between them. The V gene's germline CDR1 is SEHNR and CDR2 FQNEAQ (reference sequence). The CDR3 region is CASSLYGADTQYF. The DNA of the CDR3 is TGTGCCAGCAGCTTGTATGGAGCAGATACGCAGTATTTT.

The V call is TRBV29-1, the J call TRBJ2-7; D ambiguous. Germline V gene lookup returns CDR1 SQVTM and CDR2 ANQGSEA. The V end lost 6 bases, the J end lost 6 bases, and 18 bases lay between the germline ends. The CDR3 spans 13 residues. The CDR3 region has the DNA TGCAGCGTCCATGGACCGGGCCCCTTCGAGCAGTACTTC. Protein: CSVHGPGPFEQYF.

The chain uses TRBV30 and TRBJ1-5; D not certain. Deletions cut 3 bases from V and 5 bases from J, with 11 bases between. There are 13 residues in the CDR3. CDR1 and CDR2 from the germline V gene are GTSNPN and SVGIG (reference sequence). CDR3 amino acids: CAWSDGDHQPQHF. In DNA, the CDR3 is TGTGCCTGGAGCGACGGGGATCATCAGCCCCAGCATTTT.

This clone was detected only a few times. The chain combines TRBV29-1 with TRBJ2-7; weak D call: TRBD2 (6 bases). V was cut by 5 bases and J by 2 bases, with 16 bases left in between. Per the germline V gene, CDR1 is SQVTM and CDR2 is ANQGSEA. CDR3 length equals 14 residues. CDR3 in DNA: TGCAGCGTTTCCGTCGGAGGGGCTACCTACGAGCAGTACTTC. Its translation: CSVSVGGATYEQYF.

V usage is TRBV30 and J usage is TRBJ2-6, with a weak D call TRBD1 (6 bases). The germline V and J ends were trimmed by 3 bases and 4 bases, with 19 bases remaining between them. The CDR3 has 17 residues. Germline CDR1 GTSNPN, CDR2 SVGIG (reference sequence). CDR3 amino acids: CAWRNRVDRYGANVLTF. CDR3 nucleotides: TGTGCCTGGAGAAACAGGGTGGATCGGTACGGGGCCAACGTCCTGACTTTC.

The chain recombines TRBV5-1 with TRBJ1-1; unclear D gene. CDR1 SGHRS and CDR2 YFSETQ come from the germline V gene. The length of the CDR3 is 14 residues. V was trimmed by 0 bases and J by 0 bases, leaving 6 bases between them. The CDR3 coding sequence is TGCGCCAGCAGCTTGGGTTCTATGAACACTGAAGCTTTCTTT. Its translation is CASSLGSMNTEAFF.

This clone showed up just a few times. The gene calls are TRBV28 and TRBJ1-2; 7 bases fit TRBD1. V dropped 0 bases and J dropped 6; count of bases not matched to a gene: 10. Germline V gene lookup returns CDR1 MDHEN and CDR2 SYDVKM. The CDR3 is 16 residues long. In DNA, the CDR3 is TGTGCCAGCAGTTTATGGTCTCCGGGACAGTCTAATGGCTACACCTTC. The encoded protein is CASSLWSPGQSNGYTF.

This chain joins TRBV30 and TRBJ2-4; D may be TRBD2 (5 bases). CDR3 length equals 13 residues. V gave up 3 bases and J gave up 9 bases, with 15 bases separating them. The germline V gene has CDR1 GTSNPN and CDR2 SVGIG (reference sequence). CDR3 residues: CAWSKSMEAIQYF. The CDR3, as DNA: TGTGCCTGGAGCAAATCCATGGAGGCCATTCAGTACTTC. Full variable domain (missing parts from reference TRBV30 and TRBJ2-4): SQTIHQWPATLVQPVGSPLSLECTVEGTSNPNLYWYRQAAGRGLQLLFYSVGIGQISSEVPQNLSASRPQDRQFILSSKKLLLSDSGFYLCAWSKSMEAIQYFGAGTRLSVL.

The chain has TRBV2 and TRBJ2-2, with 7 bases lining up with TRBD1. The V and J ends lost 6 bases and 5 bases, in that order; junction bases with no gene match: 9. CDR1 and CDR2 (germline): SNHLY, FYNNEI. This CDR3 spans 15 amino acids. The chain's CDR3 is CASRVTGTETGELFF. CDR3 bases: TGTGCCAGCAGGGTAACCGGGACAGAGACCGGGGAGCTGTTTTTT.

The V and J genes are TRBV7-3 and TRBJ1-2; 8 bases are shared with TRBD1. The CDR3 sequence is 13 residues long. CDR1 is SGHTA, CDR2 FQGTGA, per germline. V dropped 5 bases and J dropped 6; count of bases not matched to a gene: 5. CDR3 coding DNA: TGTGCCAGCAGCCACCGACAGGGGCATGGCTACACCTTC. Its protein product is CASSHRQGHGYTF.

CDR3: CASSRGLWATNTGELFF. DNA of the CDR3: TGCGCCAGCAGCCGCGGACTCTGGGCTACTAACACCGGGGAGCTGTTTTTT. The chain employs TRBV4-1 and TRBJ2-2, with D possibly matching TRBD2 (5 bases). The CDR3 is 17 amino acids. Germline V lookup: CDR1 MGHRA, CDR2 YSYEKL. The V end was cut by 4 bases, the J end by 2 bases, with 17 bases between.

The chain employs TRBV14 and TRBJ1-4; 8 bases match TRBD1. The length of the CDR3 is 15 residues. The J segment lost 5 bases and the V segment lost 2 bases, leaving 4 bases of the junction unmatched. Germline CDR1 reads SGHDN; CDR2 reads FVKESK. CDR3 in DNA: TGTGCCAGCAGCCAATGGGACAGGATAAATGAAAAACTGTTTTTT. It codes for CASSQWDRINEKLFF.

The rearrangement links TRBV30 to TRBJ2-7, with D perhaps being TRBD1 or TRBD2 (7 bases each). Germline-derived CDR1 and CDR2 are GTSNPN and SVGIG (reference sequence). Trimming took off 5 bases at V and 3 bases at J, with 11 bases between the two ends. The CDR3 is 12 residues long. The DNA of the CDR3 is TGTGCCTGGGGGAGGGGGCTCTACGAGCAGTACTTC. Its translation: CAWGRGLYEQYF.